This is a list of T cell receptor beta chains from one sample in a study of human T cells and chemical hapten exposure. TCRdb ran MiXCR on the reads and lists one entry per CDR3 protein. The sample has 95,000 to 150,000 distinct CDR3 sequences; around 9% are singletons. Sequences were obtained from whole blood. The receptors here all came from a human donor in good health. Some clones in this sample may be carry-over from other donors' samples. CDR3s include the opening cysteine and the closing phenylalanine or tryptophan. Each record gives: clone size, J gene, V gene, D gene, CDR3 protein, CDR3 DNA. The D gene is left open where the match is weak. Only part of the rows carry a size: once, few, many, or a class if the clone is expanded.

many | TRBJ2-7 | TRBV2 | TRBD1 | CASFGTDSYEQYF | TGTGCCAGCTTTGGGACAGACTCCTACGAGCAGTACTTC
many | TRBJ1-1 | TRBV12-3/TRBV12-4 | TRBD1 | CASSPRGRGAFF | TGTGCCAGCAGTCCCAGGGGGCGCGGAGCTTTCTTT
many | TRBJ1-1 | TRBV7-2 | - | CASSLYGVGTEAFF | TGTGCCAGCAGCTTATACGGGGTTGGAACTGAAGCTTTCTTT
few | TRBJ2-7 | TRBV20-1 | TRBD2 | CSARGGGTYEQYF | TGCAGTGCTAGAGGCGGGGGGACCTACGAGCAGTACTTC
many | TRBJ1-5 | TRBV3-1 | - | CASSHETANQPQHF | TGTGCCAGCAGCCATGAGACAGCTAATCAGCCCCAGCATTTT
- | TRBJ2-1 | TRBV10-1 | - | CASSGTVSNEQFF | TGCGCCAGCAGTGGGACAGTTTCTAATGAGCAGTTCTTC
- | TRBJ2-2 | TRBV12-3/TRBV12-4 | TRBD2 | CASRAGLAGNTGELFF | TGTGCCAGCAGGGCTGGACTAGCGGGGAACACCGGGGAGCTGTTTTTT
many | TRBJ1-2 | TRBV7-6 | - | CASSPDRIYGYTF | TGTGCCAGCAGCCCGGACAGAATCTATGGCTACACCTTC
few | TRBJ1-6 | TRBV6-6 | - | CASSLMGHDNSPLHF | TGTGCCAGCAGTCTCATGGGACACGATAATTCACCCCTCCACTTT
few | TRBJ1-4 | TRBV5-1 | - | CASSLGARGATNEKLFF | TGCGCCAGCAGCTTGGGGGCCAGAGGTGCAACTAATGAAAAACTGTTTTTT
many | TRBJ1-1 | TRBV12-3/TRBV12-4 | - | CASSLSLNTEAFF | TGTGCCAGCAGTTTAAGTTTGAACACTGAAGCTTTCTTT
many | TRBJ1-2 | TRBV29-1 | - | CSVEGGASYGYTF | TGCAGCGTGGAGGGGGGGGCGAGCTATGGCTACACCTTC
few | TRBJ1-1 | TRBV30 | - | CAWSGSGAEAFF | TGTGCCTGGAGTGGTTCAGGAGCTGAAGCTTTCTTT
few | TRBJ2-1 | TRBV6-1 | TRBD2 | CASSDGRADGNEQFF | TGTGCCAGCAGTGACGGGAGGGCCGATGGGAATGAGCAGTTCTTC
many | TRBJ1-2 | TRBV13 | - | CASSLGGVSGYTF | TGTGCCAGCAGCTTAGGAGGGGTCTCTGGCTACACCTTC
- | TRBJ2-3 | TRBV6-5 | - | CASSYLRGGGRTDTQYF | TGTGCCAGCAGTTATTTGCGGGGAGGAGGTCGCACAGATACGCAGTATTTT
- | TRBJ1-5 | TRBV5-1 | TRBD1 | CASSLAGGSQPQHF | TGCGCCAGCAGCTTGGCAGGGGGCAGCCAGCCCCAGCATTTT
- | TRBJ2-6 | TRBV30 | - | CAWSFDDGANVLTF | TGTGCCTGGAGTTTTGATGATGGGGCCAACGTCCTGACTTTC
- | TRBJ2-7 | TRBV6-1 | - | CASSDHESRDEQYF | TGTGCCAGCAGTGACCACGAAAGTCGGGACGAGCAGTACTTC
- | TRBJ2-1 | TRBV3-1 | - | CASSWGPSGNEQFF | TGTGCCAGCAGCTGGGGGCCTAGCGGTAATGAGCAGTTCTTC
- | TRBJ2-1 | TRBV29-1 | TRBD2 | CSVGGLASFQFF | TGCAGCGTGGGGGGACTAGCTAGTTTTCAATTCTTC
many | TRBJ2-7 | TRBV7-2 | TRBD2 | CASSLLAGHEQYF | TGTGCCAGCAGCTTATTAGCGGGGCACGAGCAGTACTTC
- | TRBJ2-5 | TRBV5-6 | TRBD1 | CASSEGQGTQYF | TGTGCCAGCAGCGAGGGACAGGGGACCCAGTACTTC
few | TRBJ1-1 | TRBV4-1 | - | CASSQEFGRVRFTNTEAFF | TGCGCCAGCAGCCAAGAGTTCGGCAGGGTAAGATTTACGAACACTGAAGCTTTCTTT
many | TRBJ2-2 | TRBV6-5 | TRBD2 | CASSYSAGTGELFF | TGTGCCAGCAGTTACTCAGCGGGGACCGGGGAGCTGTTTTTT
many | TRBJ1-5 | TRBV12-3/TRBV12-4 | TRBD1 | CASSHGDRGTNQPQHF | TGTGCCAGCAGTCACGGGGACAGGGGGACCAATCAGCCCCAGCATTTT
many | TRBJ2-1 | TRBV6-4 | - | CASSDRELNEQFF | TGTGCCAGCAGTGACCGGGAGTTGAATGAGCAGTTCTTC
few | TRBJ2-4 | TRBV19 | - | CASSQVRLGAGTKNIQYF | TGTGCCAGTAGCCAAGTAAGGCTAGGGGCCGGAACCAAAAACATTCAGTACTTC
few | TRBJ2-3 | TRBV6-1 | - | CASSEAGGRTDTQYF | TGTGCCAGCAGTGAAGCGGGAGGACGCACAGATACGCAGTATTTT
many | TRBJ1-2 | TRBV2 | - | CASSDLAYTF | TGTGCCAGCAGTGATCTGGCCTACACCTTC
many | TRBJ1-6 | TRBV30 | TRBD1 | CAWSLGRQGHSPLHF | TGTGCCTGGAGTCTCGGTCGACAGGGCCATTCACCCCTCCACTTT
many | TRBJ1-1 | TRBV19 | - | CASSPRDARGHNTEAFF | TGTGCCTCTTCGCCGCGGGACGCCCGGGGGCACAACACTGAAGCTTTCTTT
many | TRBJ1-6 | TRBV7-2 | - | CASSLASQDNSPLHF | TGTGCCAGCAGCTTAGCAAGTCAGGATAATTCACCCCTCCACTTT
many | TRBJ1-2 | TRBV19 | - | CASSIPQKPLMDYGYTF | TGTGCCAGTAGTATCCCACAGAAGCCACTCATGGACTATGGCTACACCTTC
few | TRBJ1-6 | TRBV4-2 | - | CASSQETGGAGGSYNSPLHF | TGTGCCAGCAGCCAAGAGACTGGAGGGGCTGGGGGCTCCTATAATTCACCCCTCCACTTT
many | TRBJ1-1 | TRBV4-1 | TRBD1 | CASSQPDRGVGEAFF | TGCGCCAGCAGCCAACCGGACAGGGGAGTGGGTGAAGCTTTCTTT
- | TRBJ1-2 | TRBV28 | TRBD1 | CASSFGGGRYGYTF | TGTGCCAGCAGTTTTGGAGGGGGCCGCTATGGCTACACCTTC
few | TRBJ2-3 | TRBV10-3 | - | CAISESISGAQYF | TGTGCCATCAGTGAGTCGATTTCGGGAGCACAGTATTTT
- | TRBJ2-3 | TRBV13 | - | CASSGVPDTQYF | TGTGCCAGCAGCGGGGTACCCGATACGCAGTATTTT
- | TRBJ2-7 | TRBV18 | - | CASSPGGQLRNEQYF | TGTGCCAGCTCACCGGGGGGACAGCTGAGGAACGAGCAGTACTTC
- | TRBJ2-1 | TRBV6-5 | - | CASSSWGRRDEQFF | TGTGCCAGCAGCAGTTGGGGGAGAAGGGATGAGCAGTTCTTC
- | TRBJ2-1 | TRBV12-3/TRBV12-4 | TRBD2 | CASSPGSSGIYNEQFF | TGTGCCAGCAGTCCCGGGTCTAGCGGCATCTACAATGAGCAGTTCTTC
many | TRBJ2-5 | TRBV28 | - | CASSLVPKQETQYF | TGTGCCAGCAGTTTGGTCCCCAAGCAAGAGACCCAGTACTTC
few | TRBJ2-7 | TRBV6-5 | TRBD1 | CASSYYKGASYEQYF | TGTGCCAGCAGTTACTATAAGGGGGCTTCCTACGAGCAGTACTTC
- | TRBJ2-2 | TRBV7-7 | - | CTSSPELGVNTGELFF | TGTACCAGCAGCCCGGAATTAGGAGTCAACACCGGGGAGCTGTTTTTT
many | TRBJ2-7 | TRBV6-1 | TRBD1 | CAIASGGSYEQYF | TGTGCCATCGCGTCAGGGGGCTCCTACGAGCAGTACTTC
many | TRBJ2-6 | TRBV3-1 | - | CASSPRSGGANVLTF | TGTGCCAGCAGCCCCCGGTCTGGGGGGGCCAACGTCCTGACTTTC
few | TRBJ2-5 | TRBV21-1 | - | CAERAWGGAEETQYF | TGTGCCGAACGGGCTTGGGGAGGGGCCGAGGAGACCCAGTACTTC
- | TRBJ2-5 | TRBV6-5 | TRBD1 | CASSLVAGQVETQYF | TGTGCCAGCAGCCTTGTAGCCGGACAGGTGGAGACCCAGTACTTC
- | TRBJ1-1 | TRBV6-5 | TRBD1 | CASSYSGQGMNTEAFF | TGTGCCAGCAGTTACTCAGGACAGGGAATGAACACTGAAGCTTTCTTT
- | TRBJ2-6 | TRBV7-2 | - | CASSLVGRGANVLTF | TGTGCCAGCAGCTTAGTCGGGAGAGGGGCCAACGTCCTGACTTTC
many | TRBJ1-5 | TRBV29-1 | - | CSVEDPGQPQHF | TGCAGCGTTGAAGATCCGGGTCAGCCCCAGCATTTT
few | TRBJ1-1 | TRBV6-1 | - | CASIGGGWDTEAFF | TGTGCCAGCATCGGGGGGGGCTGGGACACTGAAGCTTTCTTT
- | TRBJ2-3 | TRBV30 | - | CAWSWQGRTDTQYF | TGTGCCTGGAGTTGGCAGGGTCGCACAGATACGCAGTATTTT